Below, one T cell receptor (beta chain) is given with its context. The antigen remains unidentified. This specimen comes from a study of cytomegalovirus exposure and HLA in healthy donors. Study results and limitations: Accurate prediction of HLA-A and HLA-B alleles (for most subjects) was reportedly achieved from TCR beta sequences. Some TCR beta chains (roughly 160 of them) were listed as cytomegalovirus-associated. Other equally common chains were less clonally expanded than HLA-associated TCR beta chains, a later analysis showed.

The CDR3 loop spans 16 amino acids. Germline V gives CDR1 SEHNR, CDR2 FQNEAQ (reference sequence). With V trimmed by 5 bases and J by 2 bases, 7 bases remained unmatched. PCR primers comprised 60 Vbeta and 13 Jbeta primers. As originally analysed: A later analysis tallied some 84 million unique TCR beta chains, about 12 million of them shared. The data were produced by immunoSEQ multiplex PCR, yet TCRdb's version contains in-frame clones alone and is incomplete. Clonal size and the V and J genes are those of that table, whereas D and trimming came from the DNA. The table has about 160,000 clones, about 80% seen once.

The source of this sequence is a man aged 35 to 55 in good health and CMV-seronegative. The rearrangement joins TRBV7-9 to TRBJ1-5; 9 bases agree with TRBD1. The sequenced sample consisted of PBMCs. The CDR3 sequence is CASSRGQGARNQPQHF. The CDR3 DNA sequence: TGTGCCAGCAGCAGGGGACAGGGAGCACGCAATCAGCCCCAGCATTTT.